The sequence of this T cell receptor beta chain was determined in a study of T cell repertoires in cytomegalovirus infection. In the study overall: Public TCR beta signatures indicated both CMV infection and matching HLA type.

One entry per CDR3 protein, called by TCRdb with MiXCR from the reads. This table holds roughly 860,000 distinct CDR3 sequences, approximately 30% found once. Study outcomes and limitations: What dominated the ex vivo response were HLA-C-restricted CMV-specific TCR beta clonotypes.

There are many counts of this clonotype. Its antigen is currently unknown. This sample comprised cultured CD8+ T cells from PBMCs, obtained from culture after CMV antigen stimulation. The sequence was obtained from a human donor in good health (CMV status not recorded). Some clones in this sample may be carry-over from other donors' samples.

The CDR3 region has the DNA TGTGCCAGCAGCTTAGAGTGGGGGGGTACGAACACCGGGGAGCTGTTTTTT. Translating gives CASSLEWGGTNTGELFF. The rearrangement links TRBV7-2 to TRBJ2-2; 7 nucleotides agree with TRBD2. Per the germline V gene, CDR1 is SGHTA and CDR2 is FQGNSA. The CDR3 runs 17 residues. J gave up 0 bases and V 1 base, and 5 bases lay outside the gene matches.